This TCR beta chain is drawn from a study of post-analysis software for immune sequencing data (dated by TCRdb to 2015 to 2017). About the full investigation: Disease courses on record covered relapsing-remitting, secondary progressive and progressive-relapsing multiple sclerosis, though some patients had no subtype annotation. The patient repertoires were compared against more than 10 previously published healthy control repertoires obtained from donors aged 6 to 25 years. A subset of samples was prepared in parallel using single-end sample barcoding, then pooled and co-amplified after Illumina adapter ligation. What the authors observed across the whole study: Several TRBV segments, including TRBV5-6, TRBV5-1 and TRBV20-1, were significantly more frequent in patients than controls. Significantly lower normalized Chao1 diversity was found in multiple sclerosis patients than in controls, suggesting substantial peripheral T-cell clonal expansion. Direct clustering with F measure revealed strong co-clustering of samples prepared in the same batch, which led to a batch-effect correction. The multiple sclerosis patient group was slightly younger than the control group.

The library was made by PCR. The data were produced on an Illumina HiSeq 2500. Unique molecular identifiers were incorporated into TCR beta cDNA libraries to reduce PCR and sequencing biases. Every 1 to 10 million input T cells yielded 500,000 or so cDNA molecules, meaning each molecule approximated one T cell. The patient libraries were prepared and sequenced using the same protocol as the earlier healthy control dataset. Within a given batch, samples were prepared together, multiplexed and sequenced on the same HiSeq lane. On the study's bioinformatics: MIGEC handled the raw barcoded reads, throwing out single-read molecular identifier groups before consensus assembly and CDR3 extraction. VDJtools was used for post-analysis of the clonotype tables, and diversity was normalized by down-sampling every dataset to the size of the smallest sample. In repertoire overlap clustering, CDR3 amino acid sequences, but not nucleotide sequences, were matched to correct batch-related cross-sample contamination. Through fastp at Q25 and MiXCR, TCRdb rebuilt clones from the public reads, retaining in-frame beta chains. Identical CDR3 proteins give one entry, which carries the most common genes and DNA. Here the V and J calls rest on TCRdb's processing, not on the authors' analysis. This sample gives more than 450,000 distinct CDR3 sequences in total; under 40% of them show up just once. Jointly, the top ten make up around 5.9% of the sample.

A word on this clonotype: This clone's antigen is unknown. Per-base qualities were not stored, and no clone one base away is much larger.

CDR1 and CDR2, looked up from the germline V gene, are SGHTA and FQGNSA. A distance of 15 bases separates the germline ends of V and J, which lose 5 bases and 3 bases respectively. Including cysteine and phenylalanine, the CDR3 has 15 amino acids. Of all the DNA, just the CDR3 is kept, 45 bases in frame from base 1. To demonstrate the VDJtools post-analysis software, the study profiled TCR beta repertoires from the peripheral blood of about 13 young patients with multiple sclerosis. The patients with multiple sclerosis were children and adolescents between about 6 and 16 years of age. The sequencing sample was made of blood. Rearrangement joined TRBV7-2 to TRBJ2-3; the D gene could be either TRBD1 or TRBD2, each agreeing at 5 bases. The sequence was obtained from a girl aged 2-17 years with multiple sclerosis. CDR3 loop: CASSRHLWGTDTQYF. The nucleotides read TGTGCCAGCAGCCGTCATCTCTGGGGGACAGATACGCAGTATTTT.